Below, one TCR beta chain is given with its context. This clone's antigen is unknown. Base qualities were left out, and no much larger clone turns up one base away. TCRbeta CDR3 regions were amplified from genomic DNA using the immunoSEQ Assay, a bias-controlled multiplex PCR. The paper's processing steps were these. The number of nucleated cells in each sample was estimated from the amplification of reference gene primers within the assay. To quantify the absolute abundance of each unique TCRbeta CDR3 rearrangement, sequence reads were collapsed and filtered. Productive Simpson clonality was computed per sample as the square root of Simpson's diversity index over productive rearrangements. In TCRdb, the immuneACCESS table is reduced to in-frame sequences with V and J assigned. These tables do not hold every clone; where another copy was compared, an unresolved V gene accounts for under half, and the others remain unexplained. Clone size and the V and J calls come from that table; the DNA yielded D and trimming. In all, the sample holds approximately 390,000 clones, and about 90% of those were seen once. The ten most abundant clones make up 6.5% of the sample.

This record comes from a study of blood T cell repertoires in COVID-19 (dated by TCRdb to the early 2020s). About the investigation overall: Samples covering the acute and convalescent phases of COVID-19 were provided by collaborators in the United States, Italy and Spain. The material from the prospective study consisted of cDNA or gDNA derived from T cells, B-cell-depleted T cells, or PBMCs. The dataset comprised deeply sampled blood TCRbeta repertoires from subjects exposed to, actively infected with, or recovered from COVID-19. The repertoires were released in a freely available public database meant as a resource for research on the immune response to SARS-CoV-2. Samples came from the ongoing ImmuneRACE study (first 160 participants) plus 1,254 subjects from 6 global collaborators. Sample metadata almost always included a de-identified subject ID, COVID-19 status, age in years and sex. Where HLA class I and class II types were available, the types were taken from metadata supplied by the sample provider, not from assay-based typing. Results and caveats for the whole study, not just this receptor: Clinical and demographic metadata were provided uncurated, with the amount varying by source and participant.

The collaborating institutions used their own protocols to collect whole blood in K2EDTA tubes. For TCRbeta analysis, collaborators shipped samples as frozen whole blood, isolated PBMCs, or DNA extracted from either of those sample types. From cysteine to phenylalanine, the CDR3 is 13 amino acids long. CDR3 DNA only is kept here, 39 bases in frame from base 1. The germline V gene sets CDR1 to ENHRY and CDR2 to SYGVKD. V loses 5 bases at its end and J loses 4 bases; junction bases beyond the gene matches: 4. The chain joins TRBV10-3 to TRBJ1-1, and 7 junction bases match TRBD1. The material sequenced was peripheral blood. The sequence was obtained from a man aged 18-30 years with active or convalescent COVID-19. The sequence in DNA is TGTGCCATCAGTCGACAGGGAGCCACTGAAGCTTTCTTT. This codes for CAISRQGATEAFF.